These T cell receptor beta chains were read from a single sample in a study of vaccination and CD4 T cells after COVID-19. Their specific antigens are unknown. TCRdb passed the PCR reads through MiXCR, listing each CDR3 protein once. The sample consists of about 11,000 distinct CDR3 sequences, around 44% of them appearing once. The specimen was CD4+ T cells from blood, cultured in vitro. All receptors come from a human donor who had recovered from COVID-19. Each CDR3 is given with its conserved first and last residue.

J,V,CDR3
TRBJ2-1,TRBV12-3/TRBV12-4,CASSPRGRGGRNEQFF
TRBJ1-6,TRBV20-1,CSARDFGTDNSPLHF
TRBJ2-3,TRBV7-2,CASRSRVTDTQYF
TRBJ1-1,TRBV9,CASSVGRYNEMNTEAFF
TRBJ2-5,TRBV11-2,CASSPPTAYSLETQYF
TRBJ1-1,TRBV5-1,CASSLVLLNTEAFF
TRBJ2-5,TRBV7-7,CASSQGRMVTKETQYF
TRBJ1-4,TRBV14,CASSSEREKLFF
TRBJ1-2,TRBV12-3/TRBV12-4,CASSLRPPQDGYTF
TRBJ2-3,TRBV20-1,CSARKGEDRGTDTQYF
TRBJ1-5,TRBV2,CAGRTGLGQPQHF
TRBJ2-7,TRBV6-2/TRBV6-3,CASSYFGRGRSYEQYF
TRBJ2-3,TRBV5-8,CASSTGTSGGAADTQYF
TRBJ1-5,TRBV6-5,CASSWGSNQPQHF
TRBJ1-5,TRBV6-5,CASSYSVDNNQPQHF
TRBJ1-1,TRBV7-9,CASSQNPQGSNTEAFF
TRBJ2-7,TRBV6-1,CASNLGQGLHEQYF
TRBJ1-2,TRBV6-1,CASSEAQGPYGYTF
TRBJ2-5,TRBV11-3,CASSPPGGVQETQYF
TRBJ2-3,TRBV6-1,CASKFRGRSTDTQYF
TRBJ1-1,TRBV19,CASIPKQGAIVYTEAFF
TRBJ1-1,TRBV29-1,CADRNTEAFF
TRBJ2-7,TRBV11-2,CASSLGAGGLWNEQYF
TRBJ1-5,TRBV6-1,CASRVTQGSNQPQHF
TRBJ1-2,TRBV2,CASKPRASSYGYTF
TRBJ1-6,TRBV20-1,CSARESGSYNSPLHF
TRBJ2-3,TRBV6-5,CASSYSGRGSDTQYF
TRBJ2-7,TRBV6-2/TRBV6-3,CASGAGGYEQYF
TRBJ1-1,TRBV20-1,CSARTGTEAFF
TRBJ1-4,TRBV19,CARLRQTTNEKLFF
TRBJ2-1,TRBV5-4,CASSPGGGGAVYNEQFF
TRBJ1-2,TRBV7-2,CASSLDSNSNYGYTF
TRBJ1-2,TRBV7-6,CASSAQILGEAGYTF
TRBJ2-1,TRBV10-3,CAISESRSGGAKEQFF
TRBJ2-1,TRBV10-2,CASQTGRRQFF
TRBJ2-3,TRBV20-1,CSAPTSGGTDTQYF
TRBJ2-7,TRBV30,CACRGAELSYEQYF
TRBJ2-3,TRBV10-3,CAISGGLAGDTQYF
TRBJ1-4,TRBV7-8,CASSLSGGREKLFF
TRBJ2-7,TRBV7-6,CASSQSGPYEQYF
TRBJ1-1,TRBV5-4,CASSPWTGRGGTEAFF
TRBJ1-5,TRBV7-2,CASSLDGQYNQPQHF
TRBJ1-3,TRBV5-4,CASSNPSGGNTIYF
TRBJ2-3,TRBV20-1,CSARDSHLAGRIDTQYF
TRBJ1-2,TRBV7-2,CASKQVDYGYTF
TRBJ2-7,TRBV5-4,CASSLAGVYEQYF
TRBJ1-5,TRBV19,CASSILAAFNQPQHF
TRBJ2-2,TRBV7-2,CASSRNMRLAPWSGELFF
TRBJ1-6,TRBV5-4,CASSPGQGASFNSPLHF
TRBJ1-5,TRBV27,CASSFAQPQHF
TRBJ2-2,TRBV6-1,CASSRLQGNTGELFF